This T cell receptor (beta chain) was recovered during a study of human T cells and chemical hapten exposure. Study in general: Alopecia universalis, totalis or areata was present in patients who were mostly female. Broader study findings: Counts of expanded TCRs at PT1 were positively correlated with patch test score. Controls formed significantly fewer large CDR3 similarity clusters than expanded TCRs did.

This clonotype showed up just a few times. What it recognizes is unknown. TCRdb called the RACE reads again in MiXCR, with one record for every CDR3 protein. Of about 54,000 distinct CDR3 sequences listed, around 9.4% are singletons. V was pared by 4 bases and J by 3 bases, with 12 bases between. CDR1 is LGHDT, CDR2 YNNKEL, per germline (reference sequence). The CDR3 totals 14 residues. Regarding time point: patch test 2, 6 weeks after DPC sensitization. Treatment described: therapeutic diphenylcyclopropenone sensitization with weekly scalp DPC. The material was whole blood, obtained in connection with sensitization to the hapten diphenylcyclopropenone (DPC). The receptor was derived from a woman in her forties or fifties with alopecia areata. Some clones in this sample may be carry-over from other donors' samples. The rearrangement uses TRBV3-1 and TRBJ1-1; TRBD1 is a possible D gene (6 bases). DNA for the CDR3: TGTGCCAGCAGCCGACAAGGGGGGGACACTGAAGCTTTCTTT. Its translation is CASSRQGGDTEAFF.